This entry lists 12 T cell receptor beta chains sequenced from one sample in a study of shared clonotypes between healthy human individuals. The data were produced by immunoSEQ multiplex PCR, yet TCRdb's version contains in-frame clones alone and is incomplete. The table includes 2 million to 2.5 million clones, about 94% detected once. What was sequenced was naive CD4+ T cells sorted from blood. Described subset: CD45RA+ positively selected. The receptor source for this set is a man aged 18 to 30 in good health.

DNA of the CDR3: TGCGCCAGCTCTGAGGGGATGGGTGAGCAGTACTTC. Amino acids: CASSEGMGEQYF. The rearrangement uses TRBV5-1 and TRBJ2-7, with D perhaps being TRBD1 or TRBD2 (5 bases each). Trimming shortened V by 7 bases and J by 7 bases, and 15 bases separated the two germline ends. This CDR3 contains 12 residues. Germline values: CDR1 SGHRS, CDR2 YFSETQ.

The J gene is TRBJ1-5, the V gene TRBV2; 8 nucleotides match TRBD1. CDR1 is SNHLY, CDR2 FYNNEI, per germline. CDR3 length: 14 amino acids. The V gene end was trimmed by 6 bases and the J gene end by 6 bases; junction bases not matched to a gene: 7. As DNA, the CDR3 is TGTGCCAGCAGCCAACGACAGGGGTTTCAGCCCCAGCATTTT. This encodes CASSQRQGFQPQHF.

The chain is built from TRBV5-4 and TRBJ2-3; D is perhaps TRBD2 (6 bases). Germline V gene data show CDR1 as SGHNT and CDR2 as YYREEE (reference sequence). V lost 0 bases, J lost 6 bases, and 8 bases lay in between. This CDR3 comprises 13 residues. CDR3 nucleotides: TGTGCCAGCAGCTTGGTTGGGAGGGATACGCAGTATTTT. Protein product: CASSLVGRDTQYF.

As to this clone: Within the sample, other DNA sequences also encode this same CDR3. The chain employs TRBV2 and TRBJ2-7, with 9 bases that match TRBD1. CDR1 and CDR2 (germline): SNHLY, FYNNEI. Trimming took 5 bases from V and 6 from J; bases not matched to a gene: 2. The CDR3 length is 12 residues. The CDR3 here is CASSQTGGEQYF. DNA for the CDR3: TGTGCCAGCAGTCAGACAGGGGGCGAGCAGTACTTC.

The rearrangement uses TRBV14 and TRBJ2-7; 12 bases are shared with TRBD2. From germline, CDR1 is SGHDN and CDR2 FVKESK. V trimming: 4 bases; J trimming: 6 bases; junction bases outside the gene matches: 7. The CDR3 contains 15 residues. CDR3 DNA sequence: TGTGCCAGCAGCCCCGGGACTAGCGGGCCGAGCGAGCAGTACTTC. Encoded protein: CASSPGTSGPSEQYF.

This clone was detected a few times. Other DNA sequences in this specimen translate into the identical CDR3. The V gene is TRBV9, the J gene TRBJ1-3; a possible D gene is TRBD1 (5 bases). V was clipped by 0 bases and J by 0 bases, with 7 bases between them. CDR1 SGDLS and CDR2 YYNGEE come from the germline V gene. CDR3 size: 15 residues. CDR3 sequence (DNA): TGTGCCAGCAGCGTAGAAGGGGTCTCTGGAAACACCATATATTTT. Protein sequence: CASSVEGVSGNTIYF.

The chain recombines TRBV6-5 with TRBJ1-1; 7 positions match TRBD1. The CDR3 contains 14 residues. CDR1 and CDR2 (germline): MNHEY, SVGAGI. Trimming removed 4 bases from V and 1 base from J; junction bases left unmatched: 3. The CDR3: CASSLTGTNTEAFF. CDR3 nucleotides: TGTGCCAGCAGTTTGACAGGGACGAACACTGAAGCTTTCTTT.

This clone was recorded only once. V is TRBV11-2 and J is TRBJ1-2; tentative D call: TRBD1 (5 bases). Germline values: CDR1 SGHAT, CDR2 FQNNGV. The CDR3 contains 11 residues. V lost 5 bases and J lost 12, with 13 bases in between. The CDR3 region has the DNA TGTGCCAGCAGCCCGGGGGTGGGGGACACCTTC. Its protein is CASSPGVGDTF.

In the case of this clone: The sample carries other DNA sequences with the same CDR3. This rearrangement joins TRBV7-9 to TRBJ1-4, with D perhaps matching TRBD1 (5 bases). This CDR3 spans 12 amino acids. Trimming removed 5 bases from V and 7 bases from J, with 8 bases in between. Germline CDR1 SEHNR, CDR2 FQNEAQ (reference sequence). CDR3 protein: CASSPQGEKLFF. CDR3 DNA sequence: TGTGCCAGCAGCCCTCAGGGTGAAAAACTGTTTTTT.

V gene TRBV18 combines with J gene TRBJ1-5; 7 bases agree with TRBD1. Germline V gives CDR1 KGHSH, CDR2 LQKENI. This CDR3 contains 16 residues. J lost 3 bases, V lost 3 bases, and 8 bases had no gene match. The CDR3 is CASSPPGQAFNQPQHF. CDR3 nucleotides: TGTGCCAGCTCACCCCCCGGACAGGCCTTCAATCAGCCCCAGCATTTT.

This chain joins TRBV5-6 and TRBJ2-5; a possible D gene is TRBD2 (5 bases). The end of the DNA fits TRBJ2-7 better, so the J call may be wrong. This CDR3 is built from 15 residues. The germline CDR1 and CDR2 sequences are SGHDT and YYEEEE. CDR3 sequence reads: CASSLEPGNSYEQYF. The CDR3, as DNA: TGTGCCAGCAGCTTGGAACCGGGGAACTCCTACGAGCAGTACTTC.

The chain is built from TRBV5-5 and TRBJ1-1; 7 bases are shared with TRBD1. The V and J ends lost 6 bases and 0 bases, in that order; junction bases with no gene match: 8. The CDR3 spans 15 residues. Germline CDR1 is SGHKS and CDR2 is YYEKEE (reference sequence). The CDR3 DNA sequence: TGTGCCAGCAAGACAGGGACCTTTATGAACACTGAAGCTTTCTTT. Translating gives CASKTGTFMNTEAFF.